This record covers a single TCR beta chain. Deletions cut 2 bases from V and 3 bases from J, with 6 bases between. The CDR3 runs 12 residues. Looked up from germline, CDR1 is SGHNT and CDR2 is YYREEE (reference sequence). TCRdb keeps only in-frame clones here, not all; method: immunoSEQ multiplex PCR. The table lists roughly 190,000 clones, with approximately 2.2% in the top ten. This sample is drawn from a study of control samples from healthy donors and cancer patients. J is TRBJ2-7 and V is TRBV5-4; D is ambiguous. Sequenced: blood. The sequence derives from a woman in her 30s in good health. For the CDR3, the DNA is TGTGCCAGCAGCTTTGATCGCTACGAGCAGTACTTC. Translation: CASSFDRYEQYF.